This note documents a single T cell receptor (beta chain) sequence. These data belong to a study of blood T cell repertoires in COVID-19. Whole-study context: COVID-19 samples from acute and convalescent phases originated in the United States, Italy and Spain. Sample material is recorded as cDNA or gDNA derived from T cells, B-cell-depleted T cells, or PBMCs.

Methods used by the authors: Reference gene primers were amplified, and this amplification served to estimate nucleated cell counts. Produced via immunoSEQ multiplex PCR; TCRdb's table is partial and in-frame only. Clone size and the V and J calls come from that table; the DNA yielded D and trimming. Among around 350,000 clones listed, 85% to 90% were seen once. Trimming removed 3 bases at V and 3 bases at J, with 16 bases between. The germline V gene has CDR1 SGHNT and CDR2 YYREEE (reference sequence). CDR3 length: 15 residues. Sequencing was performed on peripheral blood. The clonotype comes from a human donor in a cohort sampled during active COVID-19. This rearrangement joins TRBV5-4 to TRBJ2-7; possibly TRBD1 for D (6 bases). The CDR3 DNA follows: TGTGCCAGCAGCTCCGGACAGAAAAGGGACTACGAGCAGTACTTC. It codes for CASSSGQKRDYEQYF.